This T cell receptor (beta chain) comes out of a study of monozygotic twins with inflammatory bowel disease (dated by TCRdb to the late 2010s). In the study overall: The full study comprised 28 monozygotic twin pairs: nine German pairs (four IBD-concordant, five IBD-discordant) and 19 IBD-discordant Danish pairs. Within discordant pairs, disease-associated traits were sought mainly by comparing IBD patients with their genetically identical healthy co-twins. Each individual had, on average, about 151 000 unique TCRalpha sequences and 181 000 unique TCRbeta sequences available for analysis.

A remark on this clonotype: Its antigen is currently not known.

Measured from the cysteine to the phenylalanine, the CDR3 is 13 residues long. The DNA sequence is not available. Based on the germline V gene, the CDR1 and CDR2 sequences are SGHVS and FQNEAQ. The investigation overall reported the following: Background noise and inter-individual variability may have been introduced into the repertoires by the differing immunosuppressive treatments among patients. IBD patients had lower TCRbeta repertoire diversity, measured by the inverse Simpson index, than their healthy co-twins. Compared with healthy twins, IBD patients shared fewer clonotypes with other individuals, and the difference was most pronounced in patients with signs of disease activity. Repertoire similarity did not differ between concordant and discordant twins, possibly due to limited statistical power. The results gave no support for a single strong signal or clonotype linked to IBD. The analysis was unable to tell apart different T cell subtypes.

Library preparation used 5' RACE. Each TCR library was prepared from about 4,000 ng of total RNA. cDNA was synthesized with SMARTScribe reverse transcriptase in eight separate reactions per sample. During cDNA synthesis, template switching was used to introduce unique molecular identifiers that contained a 6-nucleotide sample barcode. Two nested PCRs of roughly 15 and 9 cycles amplified the TCRalpha and TCRbeta cDNA, and bead purification followed each PCR. Before amplification, the cDNA was both treated with uracil DNA-glycosylase and purified with the QIAquick PCR purification kit. In the second PCR, Illumina TruSeq-compatible adapters and sample-specific barcodes were added. Library quality and concentration were assessed using TapeStation and Qubit, and roughly 5 ng of each library was pooled. Pooled libraries were sequenced on an Illumina HiSeq2500 single-index Rapid Run with 2 x 100 bp reads and custom sequencing primers. As for the original processing: MiGEC version 1.2.6 was used for UMI-based consensus assembly, which corrected PCR and sequencing errors. MiXCR version 2.1.1 was used to carry out V(D)J alignment, clonotype assembly and CDR3 extraction. To normalise gene usage, clonotype sharing and MAIT/NKT TCR abundance, the analysis used the top 1000, 10 000 and 20 000 clonotypes per sample. After downsampling to 27 000 UMIs, diversity was calculated as the inverse Simpson index using the vegan R package. Paired Mann-Whitney U tests were applied to discordant twin pairs, and Benjamini-Hochberg correction was used for multiple testing. Once TCRdb had reprocessed the reads, it stored one entry per CDR3 protein sequence and supplied no DNA. The V and J calls come from TCRdb's annotation, not from the publication. The table held for this sample gives 400,000 or so distinct CDR3 sequences. Around 2.4% of the sample lies in the top ten.

A 2.5 ml peripheral blood sample was drawn into PAXgene tubes per donor and stored at -80°C. Without T cell sorting, total RNA was isolated from whole blood using the PAXgene blood miRNA kit on an automated QIAcube. Peripheral blood from monozygotic twin pairs, either concordant or discordant for inflammatory bowel disease, underwent deep TCRalpha and TCRbeta repertoire profiling that used unique molecular barcoding. Smoking habits were recorded for all twin pairs, and each individual was classified as a current, former or never smoker. The TCR sequence derives from a human donor with ulcerative colitis or Crohn's disease, or a healthy co-twin of an affected twin (not recorded which). Sequenced input: blood. Recombination joined TRBV7-8 with TRBJ2-7. The CDR3 in this case is CASSLMVFWEQYF.